This T cell receptor (beta chain) was captured by sequencing in a study of T cell repertoires in cytomegalovirus infection. The study, taken as a whole, reports: People with CMV and the relevant HLA were identified by cumulative public TCR beta family frequency. Dominating the ex vivo response were HLA-C-restricted CMV-specific TCR beta clonotypes.

This clonotype was recorded a few times. Its antigen is not known. CDR1 is MNHEY, CDR2 SVGEGT, per germline. The CDR3 runs 17 residues. Between the trimmed V and J ends, which lost 2 bases and 6 bases, there was a span of 19 bases. TCRdb reprocessed the reads via MiXCR and lists one record per CDR3 protein. In the table there are around 530,000 distinct CDR3 sequences, about 30% of which are singletons. The chain uses TRBV6-2 or TRBV6-3 and TRBJ2-2; D might be TRBD1 or TRBD2, each matching 6 bases. The specimen sequenced was PBMCs. This TCR came from a human donor in good health (CMV status not recorded). Some clones in this sample may be carry-over from other donors' samples. The CDR3 DNA follows: TGTGCCAGCAGTTACAATGGGGGGCGGATTTACCCCGGGGAGCTGTTTTTT. Translation gives CASSYNGGRIYPGELFF.